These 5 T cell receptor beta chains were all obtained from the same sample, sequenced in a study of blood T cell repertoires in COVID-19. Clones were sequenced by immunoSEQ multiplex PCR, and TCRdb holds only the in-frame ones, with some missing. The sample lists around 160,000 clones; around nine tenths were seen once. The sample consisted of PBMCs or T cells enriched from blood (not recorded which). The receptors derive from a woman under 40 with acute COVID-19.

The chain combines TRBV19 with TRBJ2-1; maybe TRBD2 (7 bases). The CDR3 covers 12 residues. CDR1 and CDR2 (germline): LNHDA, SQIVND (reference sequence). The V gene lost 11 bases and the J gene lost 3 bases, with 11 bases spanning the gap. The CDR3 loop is CAAGAGYNEQFF. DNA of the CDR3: TGTGCCGCGGGGGCCGGCTACAATGAGCAGTTCTTC.

The CDR3 nucleotides read TGTGCCAGCAGTTTATCTCCGGGACAGGGGGCGGGCGCCCCGGAGACCCAGTACTTC. Amino acid sequence: CASSLSPGQGAGAPETQYF. This chain links TRBV27 with TRBJ2-5; TRBD1 matches at 12 bases. V lost 0 bases to trimming and J lost 5 bases; unmatched junction nucleotides: 13. CDR3 length: 19 amino acids. The germline gives CDR1 MNHEY, CDR2 SMNVEV (reference sequence).

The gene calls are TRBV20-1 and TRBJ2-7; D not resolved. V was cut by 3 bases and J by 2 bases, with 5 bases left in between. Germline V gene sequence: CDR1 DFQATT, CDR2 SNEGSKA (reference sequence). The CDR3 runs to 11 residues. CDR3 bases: TGCAGTGCTAGTGACACCTACGAGCAGTACTTC. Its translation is CSASDTYEQYF.

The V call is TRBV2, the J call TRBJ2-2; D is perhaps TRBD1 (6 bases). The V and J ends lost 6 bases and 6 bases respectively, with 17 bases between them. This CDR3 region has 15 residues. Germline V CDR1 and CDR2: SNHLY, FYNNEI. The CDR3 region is CASRVDSLGPGELFF. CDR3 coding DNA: TGTGCCAGCAGAGTGGACAGTCTCGGTCCCGGGGAGCTGTTTTTT.

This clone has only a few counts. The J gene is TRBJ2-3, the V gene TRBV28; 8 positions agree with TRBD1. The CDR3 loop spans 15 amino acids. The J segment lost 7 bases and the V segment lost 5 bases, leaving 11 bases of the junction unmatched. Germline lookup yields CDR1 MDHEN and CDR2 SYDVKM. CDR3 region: CASSGSDRALNTQYF. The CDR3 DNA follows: TGTGCCAGCAGTGGTTCGGACAGGGCCCTTAATACGCAGTATTTT.